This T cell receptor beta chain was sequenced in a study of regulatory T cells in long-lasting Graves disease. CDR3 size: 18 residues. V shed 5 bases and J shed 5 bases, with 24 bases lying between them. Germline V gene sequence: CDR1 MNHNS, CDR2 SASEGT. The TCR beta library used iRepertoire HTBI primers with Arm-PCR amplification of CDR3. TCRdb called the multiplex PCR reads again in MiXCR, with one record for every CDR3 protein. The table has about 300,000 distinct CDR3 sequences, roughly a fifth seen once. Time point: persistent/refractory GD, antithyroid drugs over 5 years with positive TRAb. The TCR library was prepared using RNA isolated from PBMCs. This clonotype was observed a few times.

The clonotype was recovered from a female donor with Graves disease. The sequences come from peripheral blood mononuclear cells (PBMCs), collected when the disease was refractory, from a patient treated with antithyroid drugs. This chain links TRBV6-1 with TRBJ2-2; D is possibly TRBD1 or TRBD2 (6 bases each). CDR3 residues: CASSYSTGTLGGTGELFF. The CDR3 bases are TGTGCCAGCAGTTACAGCACAGGGACCCTAGGGGGGACCGGGGAGCTGTTTTTT.